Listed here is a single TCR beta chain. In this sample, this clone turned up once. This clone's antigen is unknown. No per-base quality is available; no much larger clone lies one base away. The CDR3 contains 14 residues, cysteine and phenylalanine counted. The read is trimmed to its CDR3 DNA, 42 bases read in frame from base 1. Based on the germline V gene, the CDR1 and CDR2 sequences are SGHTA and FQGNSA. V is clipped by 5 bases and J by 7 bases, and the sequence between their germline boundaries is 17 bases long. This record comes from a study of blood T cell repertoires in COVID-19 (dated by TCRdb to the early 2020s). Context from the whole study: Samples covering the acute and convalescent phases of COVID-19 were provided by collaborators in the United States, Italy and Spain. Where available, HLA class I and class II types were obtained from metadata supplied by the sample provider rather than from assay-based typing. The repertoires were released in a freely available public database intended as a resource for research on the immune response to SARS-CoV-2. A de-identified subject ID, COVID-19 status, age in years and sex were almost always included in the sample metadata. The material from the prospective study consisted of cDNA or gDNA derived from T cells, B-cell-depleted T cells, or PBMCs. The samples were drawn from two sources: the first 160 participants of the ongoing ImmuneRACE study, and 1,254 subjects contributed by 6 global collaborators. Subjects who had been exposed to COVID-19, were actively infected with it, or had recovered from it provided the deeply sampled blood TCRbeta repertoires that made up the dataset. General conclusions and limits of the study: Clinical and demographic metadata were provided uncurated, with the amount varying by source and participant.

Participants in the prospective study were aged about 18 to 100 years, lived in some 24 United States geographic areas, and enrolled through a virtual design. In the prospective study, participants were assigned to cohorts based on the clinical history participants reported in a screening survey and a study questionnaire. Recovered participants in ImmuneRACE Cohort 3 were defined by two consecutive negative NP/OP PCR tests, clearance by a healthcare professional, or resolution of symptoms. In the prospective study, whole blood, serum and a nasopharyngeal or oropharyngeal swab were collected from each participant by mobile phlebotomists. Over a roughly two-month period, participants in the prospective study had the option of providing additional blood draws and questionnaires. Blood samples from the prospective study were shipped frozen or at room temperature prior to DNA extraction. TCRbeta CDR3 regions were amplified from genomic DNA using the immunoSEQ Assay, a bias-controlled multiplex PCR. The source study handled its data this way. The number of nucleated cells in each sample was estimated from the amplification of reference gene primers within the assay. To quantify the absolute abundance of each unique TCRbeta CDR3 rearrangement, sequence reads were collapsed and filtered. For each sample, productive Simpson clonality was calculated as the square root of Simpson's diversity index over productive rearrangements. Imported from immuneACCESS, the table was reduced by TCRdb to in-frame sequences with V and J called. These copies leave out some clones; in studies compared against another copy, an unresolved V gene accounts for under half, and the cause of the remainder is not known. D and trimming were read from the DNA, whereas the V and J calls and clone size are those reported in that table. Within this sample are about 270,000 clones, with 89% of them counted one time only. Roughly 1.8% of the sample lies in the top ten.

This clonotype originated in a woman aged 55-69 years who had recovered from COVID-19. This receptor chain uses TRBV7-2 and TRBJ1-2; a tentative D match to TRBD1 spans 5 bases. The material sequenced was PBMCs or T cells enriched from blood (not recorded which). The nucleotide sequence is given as TGTGCCAGCAGCCCCCGGGGGGATGGGTTTGGCTACACCTTC. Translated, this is CASSPRGDGFGYTF.